These T cell receptor beta chains were read from a single sample in a study of T cells in Graves' hyperthyroidism and ophthalmopathy. TCRdb used MiXCR to reprocess the multiplex PCR reads, holding one entry per CDR3 protein. The data show a few hundred thousand distinct CDR3 sequences, with roughly 50% seen just once and more than 7.5% held by the top ten. Sequencing was performed on peripheral blood or thyroid tissue (not recorded which). These receptors came from a young woman with Graves' hyperthyroidism. Each CDR3 is given with its conserved first and last residue. The D gene is left open where the match is weak. Expanded clones are given a class, and other clones once, few, many or no size at all.

V gene: TRBV14
D gene: NA
J gene: TRBJ1-3
clone size: NA
CDR3 protein: CASSEGGGNLENTIYF
CDR3 DNA: TGTGCCAGCAGCGAAGGAGGAGGGAATCTGGAAAACACCATATATTTT

V gene: TRBV6-5
D gene: TRBD1
J gene: TRBJ2-1
clone size: NA
CDR3 protein: CASGSRTGNEQFF
CDR3 DNA: TGTGCCAGCGGTAGCCGGACAGGGAATGAGCAGTTCTTC

V gene: TRBV14
D gene: NA
J gene: TRBJ2-7
clone size: many
CDR3 protein: CASSQETPGYEQYF
CDR3 DNA: TGTGCCAGCAGCCAAGAGACCCCGGGCTACGAGCAGTACTTC

V gene: TRBV2
D gene: NA
J gene: TRBJ2-2
clone size: NA
CDR3 protein: CATILAKTGELFF
CDR3 DNA: TGTGCCACCATATTAGCGAAAACCGGGGAGCTGTTTTTT

V gene: TRBV15
D gene: NA
J gene: TRBJ2-7
clone size: NA
CDR3 protein: CATRAPLWRDSYEQYF
CDR3 DNA: TGTGCCACCAGGGCTCCCTTATGGCGGGACTCCTACGAGCAGTACTTC

V gene: TRBV29-1
D gene: NA
J gene: TRBJ1-1
clone size: many
CDR3 protein: CSVGGMGTEAFF
CDR3 DNA: TGCAGCGTTGGAGGGATGGGGACTGAAGCTTTCTTT

V gene: TRBV15
D gene: TRBD2
J gene: TRBJ2-3
clone size: few
CDR3 protein: CATTRFGLAGVADTQYF
CDR3 DNA: TGTGCCACCACCAGATTCGGACTAGCGGGAGTTGCAGATACGCAGTATTTT

V gene: TRBV29-1
D gene: NA
J gene: TRBJ1-3
clone size: NA
CDR3 protein: CSVDGNTIYF
CDR3 DNA: TGCAGCGTTGACGGCAACACCATATATTTT

V gene: TRBV25-1
D gene: TRBD2
J gene: TRBJ2-7
clone size: NA
CDR3 protein: CASSVGGRDEQYF
CDR3 DNA: TGTGCCAGCAGTGTTGGCGGGAGGGACGAGCAGTACTTC

V gene: TRBV7-2
D gene: NA
J gene: TRBJ2-1
clone size: NA
CDR3 protein: CASRRPGLVYNEQFF
CDR3 DNA: TGTGCCAGTAGAAGACCGGGACTGGTGTACAATGAGCAGTTCTTC

V gene: TRBV4-3
D gene: NA
J gene: TRBJ2-7
clone size: NA
CDR3 protein: CASSQGRDSYGQYF
CDR3 DNA: TGCGCCAGCAGCCAAGGTCGCGACAGCTACGGGCAGTACTTC

V gene: TRBV11-3
D gene: NA
J gene: TRBJ1-6
clone size: many
CDR3 protein: CASSLVRRNNSPLHF
CDR3 DNA: TGTGCCAGCAGCTTAGTTCGAAGAAATAATTCACCCCTCCACTTT

V gene: TRBV12-3/TRBV12-4
D gene: NA
J gene: TRBJ1-5
clone size: once
CDR3 protein: CASSYPSGQGEPQHF
CDR3 DNA: TGTGCCAGCAGCTACCCCAGCGGGCAGGGAGAGCCCCAGCATTTT

V gene: TRBV20-1
D gene: NA
J gene: TRBJ1-2
clone size: many
CDR3 protein: CSANEPDSNYGYTF
CDR3 DNA: TGCAGTGCTAACGAGCCGGACAGCAACTATGGCTACACCTTC

V gene: TRBV6-2/TRBV6-3
D gene: TRBD1
J gene: TRBJ1-2
clone size: many
CDR3 protein: CASSNTGAVGYTF
CDR3 DNA: TGTGCCAGCAGTAATACAGGGGCCGTTGGCTACACCTTC

V gene: TRBV5-1
D gene: NA
J gene: TRBJ1-2
clone size: many
CDR3 protein: CASNRDTTSYGYTF
CDR3 DNA: TGCGCCAGCAACCGGGACACCACCTCCTATGGCTACACCTTC

V gene: TRBV20-1
D gene: NA
J gene: TRBJ2-7
clone size: many
CDR3 protein: CSPREGGAAYEQYF
CDR3 DNA: TGCAGTCCGAGAGAAGGGGGTGCAGCCTACGAGCAGTACTTC